The 24 T cell receptor beta chains below come from one sample, sequenced in a study of blood T cell repertoires in COVID-19. The repertoire was sequenced with immunoSEQ multiplex PCR; TCRdb's copy has only in-frame clones and lacks some. The repertoire has roughly 280,000 clones, over 75% of them found once; the top ten carry more than 9.5%. The sequencing input was peripheral blood. These TCRs come from a woman aged 70-85 years with acute or convalescent COVID-19.

This clone was picked up a small number of times. This sequence joins TRBV4-1 and TRBJ1-2; a weak D match, TRBD1 (6 bases). The ends were cut back, 1 base at V and 3 bases at J, with 15 bases in the middle. This CDR3 has 16 amino acids. From germline, CDR1 is MGHRA and CDR2 YSYEKL. The CDR3 protein is CASSQVGDWGHYGYTF. The DNA of the CDR3 is TGCGCCAGCAGCCAAGTGGGCGACTGGGGGCACTATGGCTACACCTTC.

This clone was detected once. This sequence joins TRBV5-4 and TRBJ1-2; a possible D gene is TRBD1 (6 bases). The V gene's germline CDR1 is SGHNT and CDR2 YYREEE (reference sequence). The CDR3 covers 16 residues. V lost 3 bases and J lost 7, with 22 bases in between. CDR3 bases: TGTGCCAGCAGCTACCCTATTGTAGGGGGTCCCTCTGGCTACACCTTC. Translation gives CASSYPIVGGPSGYTF. Looking up the rest from reference TRBV5-4 and TRBJ1-2 gives the full variable domain: ETGVTQSPTHLIKTRGQQVTLRCSSQSGHNTVSWYQQALGQGPQFIFQYYREEENGRGNFPPRFSGLQFPNYSSELNVNALELDDSALYLCASSYPIVGGPSGYTFGSGTRLTVV.

This chain links TRBV5-1 with TRBJ2-1; D possibly corresponds to TRBD1 (6 bases). Germline CDR1 reads SGHRS; CDR2 reads YFSETQ. This CDR3 spans 16 amino acids. Trimming took off 4 bases at V and 2 bases at J, with 16 bases between the two ends. This CDR3 reads CASSPSQGRTYNEQFF. CDR3 bases: TGCGCCAGCAGCCCCTCGCAGGGGCGAACCTACAATGAGCAGTTCTTC. The full variable domain, with the rest looked up from reference TRBV5-1 and TRBJ2-1, is KAGVTQTPRYLIKTRGQQVTLSCSPISGHRSVSWYQQTPGQGLQFLFEYFSETQRNKGNFPGRFSGRQFSNSRSEMNVSTLELGDSALYLCASSPSQGRTYNEQFFGPGTRLTVL.

This clone was seen a handful of times. V usage is TRBV24-1 and J usage is TRBJ1-1; the match to TRBD1 covers 7 bases. The CDR3 extends over 12 amino acids. V was pared by 6 bases and J by 11 bases, with 8 bases of the junction left unmatched. Looked up from germline, CDR1 is KGHDR and CDR2 is SFDVKD. CDR3 DNA: TGTGCCACCAGTCAGGGGGGCCCAGAGGCTTTCTTT. This encodes CATSQGGPEAFF.

The CDR3 region has the DNA TGTGCCAGCACGAGGGAACAGGGTAATCAGCCCCAGCATTTT. Residues: CASTREQGNQPQHF. This chain joins TRBV2 and TRBJ1-5, with D possibly matching TRBD1 (6 bases). Germline-derived CDR1 and CDR2 are SNHLY and FYNNEI. Between the trimmed V and J ends, which lost 7 bases and 4 bases, there was a span of 14 bases. The CDR3 length is 14 residues.

There are many counts of this clone. V and J are TRBV4-2 and TRBJ2-7; D perhaps matches TRBD2 (6 bases). The CDR3 has 15 residues. The germline gives CDR1 LGHNA, CDR2 YNFKEQ. The ends were cut back, 4 bases at V and 1 base at J, with 14 bases in the middle. In nucleotides, the CDR3 is TGTGCCAGCAGCCCACCAATCGGGGGTTCCTACGAGCAGTACTTC. The encoded protein is CASSPPIGGSYEQYF.

The chain joins TRBV27 to TRBJ1-2; D remains ambiguous. There are 15 residues in the CDR3. Germline loops: CDR1 MNHEY, CDR2 SMNVEV (reference sequence). The V end lost 5 bases, the J end lost 4 bases, and 17 bases lay between the germline ends. The CDR3 is CASSRISEPIYGYTF. As DNA, the CDR3 is TGTGCCAGCAGTCGAATAAGTGAACCTATCTATGGCTACACCTTC.

J is TRBJ2-3 and V is TRBV12-5; 13 nucleotides align to TRBD2. Germline assignment: CDR1 LGHNT and CDR2 FRNRAP. The V segment lost 9 bases and the J segment 7 bases; nucleotides outside the gene matches: 7. This CDR3 is built from 14 residues. CDR3 residues: CASRTSGGPNTQYF. As DNA, the CDR3 is TGTGCTAGCCGGACTAGCGGGGGCCCAAATACGCAGTATTTT.

This chain connects TRBV5-4 to TRBJ1-3; D possibly corresponds to TRBD1 (5 bases). CDR1 is SGHNT, CDR2 YYREEE, per germline (reference sequence). The CDR3 runs 13 residues. V was clipped by 3 bases and J by 6 bases, with 10 bases between them. CDR3 DNA: TGTGCCAGCAGCTCGCAGGGTGTAAACACCATATATTTT. This translates into CASSSQGVNTIYF.

The V call is TRBV4-1, the J call TRBJ1-1; 7 bases align to TRBD1. This CDR3 is built from 16 residues. V lost 1 base and J lost 1; bases outside the gene matches: 6. The V gene's germline CDR1 is MGHRA and CDR2 YSYEKL. In DNA form, the CDR3 reads TGCGCCAGCAGCCAAGTTCAGGGGGTAGGGAACACTGAAGCTTTCTTT. Amino acids: CASSQVQGVGNTEAFF.

The chain links TRBV5-4 to TRBJ2-7, with 8 nucleotides matching TRBD1. The CDR3 covers 14 residues. From germline, CDR1 is SGHNT and CDR2 YYREEE (reference sequence). V shed 3 bases, J shed 3 bases, and the junction held 5 bases outside the gene matches. The CDR3 sequence is CASSWDRTLYEQYF. The CDR3 DNA follows: TGTGCCAGCAGCTGGGACAGGACCCTCTACGAGCAGTACTTC.

The V call is TRBV4-1, the J call TRBJ1-4; no reliable D call. Trimming cost V 4 bases and J 0 bases, with 12 bases left between them. Germline V gene data show CDR1 as MGHRA and CDR2 as YSYEKL. The CDR3 runs 16 residues. CDR3 region: CASSRRTEATNEKLFF. The CDR3 DNA reads TGCGCCAGCAGCCGTAGGACTGAGGCAACTAATGAAAAACTGTTTTTT.

The gene calls are TRBV2 and TRBJ1-5; D possibly corresponds to TRBD1 (6 bases). V lost 5 bases, J lost 4 bases, and 15 bases lay in between. The CDR3 has 15 amino acids. The germline gives CDR1 SNHLY, CDR2 FYNNEI. CDR3 DNA sequence: TGTGCCAGCAGTCTACTGGACAGAGGAAATCAGCCCCAGCATTTT. Its protein product is CASSLLDRGNQPQHF.

V usage is TRBV5-1 and J usage is TRBJ2-6, with TRBD1 as a possible D gene (5 bases). This CDR3 region has 16 residues. V was cut by 4 bases and J by 1 base, with 12 bases left in between. Germline-derived CDR1 and CDR2 are SGHRS and YFSETQ. The CDR3 spells CASSPLRTSGANVLTF. CDR3 coding DNA: TGCGCCAGCAGCCCGCTCAGGACATCTGGGGCCAACGTCCTGACTTTC.

J is TRBJ2-1 and V is TRBV20-1; 7 bases line up with TRBD2. The V and J ends lost 3 bases and 9 bases, in that order; junction bases with no gene match: 2. Germline assignment: CDR1 DFQATT and CDR2 SNEGSKA (reference sequence). This CDR3 comprises 11 residues. The CDR3 DNA follows: TGCAGTGCTAGCGGGGGGAGTGAGCAGTTCTTC. As protein: CSASGGSEQFF.

The table lists this clone with a few counts. The chain uses TRBV12-5 and TRBJ1-1; D unclear. CDR3 length: 14 amino acids. The V end was cut by 2 bases, the J end by 4 bases, with 11 bases between. Per the germline V gene, CDR1 is LGHNT and CDR2 is FRNRAP. The CDR3 protein is CASGLPTRRTEAFF. In nucleotides, the CDR3 is TGTGCTAGTGGTTTGCCGACGCGGCGCACTGAAGCTTTCTTT. Using reference TRBV12-5 and TRBJ1-1 for the parts outside the CDR3, the full variable domain is DARVTQTPRHKVTEMGQEVTMRCQPILGHNTVFWYRQTMMQGLELLAYFRNRAPLDDSGMPKDRFSAEMPDATLATLKIQPSEPRDSAVYFCASGLPTRRTEAFFGQGTRLTVV.

The chain is built from TRBV2 and TRBJ2-2; tentatively, D is TRBD1 (6 bases). From germline, CDR1 is SNHLY and CDR2 FYNNEI. Between the trimmed V and J ends, which lost 5 bases and 4 bases, there was a span of 14 bases. The CDR3 extends over 15 amino acids. DNA for the CDR3: TGTGCCAGCAGTCCCCAGGGGCGAGGCACCGGGGAGCTGTTTTTT. This encodes CASSPQGRGTGELFF.

CDR3 in DNA: TGTGCCAGCGTCGATCAGCCCCAGCATTTT. It codes for CASVDQPQHF. The chain employs TRBV21-1 and TRBJ1-5. TRBV21-1 is a pseudogene segment. The CDR3 spans 10 residues.

The rearrangement uses TRBV6-5 and TRBJ2-7; 8 positions agree with TRBD1. The CDR3 covers 14 residues. The V and J ends lost 6 bases and 4 bases, in that order; junction bases with no gene match: 8. Germline V gene data show CDR1 as MNHEY and CDR2 as SVGAGI. CDR3 nucleotides: TGTGCCAGCAGCCGGACAGGGCAGAGGTACGAGCAGTACTTC. Amino acid sequence: CASSRTGQRYEQYF.

V and J are TRBV18 and TRBJ1-1; the D gene is possibly TRBD1 (6 bases). Germline V gene data show CDR1 as KGHSH and CDR2 as LQKENI. V lost 4 bases, J lost 2 bases, and 17 bases lay in between. The CDR3 is 16 residues long. CDR3 sequence reads: CASSLSTGQANTEAFF. The CDR3 nucleotides are TGTGCCAGCTCACTATCGACGGGACAAGCAAACACTGAAGCTTTCTTT. The full variable domain, completed using reference TRBV18 and TRBJ1-1, is NAGVMQNPRHLVRRRGQEARLRCSPMKGHSHVYWYRQLPEEGLKFMVYLQKENIIDESGMPKERFSAEFPKEGPSILRIQQVVRGDSAAYFCASSLSTGQANTEAFFGQGTRLTVV.

This rearrangement joins TRBV7-8 to TRBJ1-2; D not certain. With 7 bases removed from V and 2 bases from J, the gap between germline ends came to 14 bases. The CDR3 extends over 14 amino acids. Germline V gene lookup returns CDR1 SGHVS and CDR2 FQNEAQ. In nucleotides, the CDR3 is TGTGCCAGCACCCGCGGATCTAGAAACTATGGCTACACCTTC. This gives the protein CASTRGSRNYGYTF.

The chain is built from TRBV5-1 and TRBJ2-3; a possible D gene is TRBD2 (6 bases). Trimming pared 7 bases from V and 2 bases from J, leaving 17 bases between. The CDR3 is 15 amino acids. From germline, CDR1 is SGHRS and CDR2 YFSETQ. The chain's CDR3 is CASQSGTQATDTQYF. CDR3 DNA: TGCGCCAGCCAGTCCGGGACTCAAGCCACAGATACGCAGTATTTT.

This clone was seen once. V is TRBV18 and J is TRBJ1-4; no firm D call. The CDR3 loop spans 14 amino acids. Per germline, CDR1 KGHSH and CDR2 LQKENI. Trimming shortened V by 5 bases and J by 2 bases, and 9 bases separated the two germline ends. As DNA, the CDR3 is TGTGCCAGCTCAGCACAGCGGACTAATGAAAAACTGTTTTTT. Translated: CASSAQRTNEKLFF.

This clone has a single count. The J gene is TRBJ1-5, the V gene TRBV10-3; D unclear. The ends were cut back, 0 bases at V and 0 bases at J, with 12 bases in the middle. The CDR3 contains 17 residues. Germline assignment: CDR1 ENHRY and CDR2 SYGVKD. The CDR3 DNA sequence: TGTGCCATCAGTGAGTCGGTTGCGTCGGGTAGCAATCAGCCCCAGCATTTT. Translated: CAISESVASGSNQPQHF.